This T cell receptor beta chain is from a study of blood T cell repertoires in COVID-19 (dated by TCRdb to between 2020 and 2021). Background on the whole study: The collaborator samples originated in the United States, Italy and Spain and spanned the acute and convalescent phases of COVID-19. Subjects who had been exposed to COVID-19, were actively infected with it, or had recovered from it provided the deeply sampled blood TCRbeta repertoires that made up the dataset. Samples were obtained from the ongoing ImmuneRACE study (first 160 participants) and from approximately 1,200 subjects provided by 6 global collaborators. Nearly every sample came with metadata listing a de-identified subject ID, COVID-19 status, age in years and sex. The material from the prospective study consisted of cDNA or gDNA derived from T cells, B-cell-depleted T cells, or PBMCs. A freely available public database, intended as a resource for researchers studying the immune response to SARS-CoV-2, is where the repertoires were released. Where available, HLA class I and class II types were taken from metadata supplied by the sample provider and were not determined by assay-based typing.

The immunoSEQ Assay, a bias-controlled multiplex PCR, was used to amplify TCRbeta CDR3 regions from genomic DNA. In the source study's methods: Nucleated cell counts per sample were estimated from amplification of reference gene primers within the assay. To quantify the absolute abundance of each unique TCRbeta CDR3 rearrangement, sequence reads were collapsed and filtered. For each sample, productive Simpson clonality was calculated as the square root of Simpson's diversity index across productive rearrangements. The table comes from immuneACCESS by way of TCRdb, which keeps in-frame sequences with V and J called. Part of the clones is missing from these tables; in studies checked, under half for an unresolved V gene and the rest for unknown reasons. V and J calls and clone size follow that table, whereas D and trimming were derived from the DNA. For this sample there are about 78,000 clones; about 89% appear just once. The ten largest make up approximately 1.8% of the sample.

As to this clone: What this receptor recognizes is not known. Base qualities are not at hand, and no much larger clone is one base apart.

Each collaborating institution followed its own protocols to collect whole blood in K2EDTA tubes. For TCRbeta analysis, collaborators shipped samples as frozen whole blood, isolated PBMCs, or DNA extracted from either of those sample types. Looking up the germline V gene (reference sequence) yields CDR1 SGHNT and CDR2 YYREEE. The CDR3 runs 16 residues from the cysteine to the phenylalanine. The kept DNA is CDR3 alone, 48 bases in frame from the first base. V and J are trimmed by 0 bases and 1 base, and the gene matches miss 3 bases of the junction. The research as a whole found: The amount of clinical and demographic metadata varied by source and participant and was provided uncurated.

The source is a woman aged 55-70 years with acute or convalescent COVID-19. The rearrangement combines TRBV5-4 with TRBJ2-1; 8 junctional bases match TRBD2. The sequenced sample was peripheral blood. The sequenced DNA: TGTGCCAGCAGCTTGGGGGGACTAGGTTCCTACAATGAGCAGTTCTTC. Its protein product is CASSLGGLGSYNEQFF.